This T cell receptor (beta chain) emerged from a study of identical twins. Study-level points and caveats: Cord blood beta clonotypes that were abundant carried fewer insertions, and memory repertoires showed no such trend. Twins showed weaker excess sharing in their beta out-of-frame sequences.

Per germline, CDR1 MDHEN and CDR2 SYDVKM. This CDR3 has 15 residues. The V end was cut by 5 bases, the J end by 3 bases, with 17 bases between. A note on this clonotype: Its antigen remains unknown.

Template switching introduced a universal primer site, and the cDNA bore unique molecular identifiers. TCRdb ran MiXCR on the 5' RACE reads and lists one entry per CDR3 protein. The repertoire has about 240,000 distinct CDR3 sequences, approximately 7.8% of them found once; the top ten carry under 6.5%. In addition, the sample was reused for a study of yellow fever vaccine responses in identical twins. That source notes: After vaccination, twins' T cell response reportedly seemed partly convergent, partly personalized.

The sequenced material came from CD8+ T cells sorted from blood. J is TRBJ2-7 and V is TRBV28, with D tentatively TRBD1 (5 bases). The clonotype was recovered from a woman between 18 and 29 years old in good health. CDR3 in amino acids: CASSPRDREYYEQYV. The CDR3 DNA is TGTGCCAGCAGTCCGCGCGACAGAGAATACTACGAGCAGTACGTC.